The sequence of this T cell receptor (beta chain) was determined in a study of graft-versus-host responses after intestinal transplantation. Study as a whole: Multivisceral, liver-intestinal, or isolated intestinal grafts were transplanted into recipients. Recipients across the board were started on anti-thymocyte globulin induction, then kept on tacrolimus and steroids for around 3 years.

A note on this clone: Its antigen remains unknown.

Profiled with immunoSEQ multiplex PCR; TCRdb holds only in-frame clones, not every one. The sample lists roughly 96,000 clones, more than 85% occurring once. This CDR3 comprises 14 residues. V lost 5 bases to trimming and J lost 8 bases, with 18 bases between them. Germline CDR1 is MNHEY and CDR2 is SMNVEV (reference sequence). Notes on the study in general: Detection of GvH clones occurred in recipient marrow, and some had their first appearance in ileum or blood. When patients had graft-donor T cell macrochimerism, their allografts held high graft-versus-host to host-versus-graft clonal ratios.

This specimen consisted of unstimulated CD8+ T cells sorted from spleen or lymph node cells, obtained before intestinal transplant. The sequence derives from a human donor who received an intestinal transplant. The chain joins TRBV27 to TRBJ1-2, with a weak D call TRBD1 (6 bases). CDR3 nucleotide sequence: TGTGCCAGCAGTCCCTCCCGGACAGCCCTGGGCTACACCTTC. Protein product: CASSPSRTALGYTF.